This T cell receptor beta chain was captured by sequencing in a study of blood T cell repertoires in COVID-19. Trimming at V came to 4 bases and at J to 7 bases, leaving 3 bases not matched to a gene. CDR1 GTSNPN and CDR2 SVGIG come from the germline V gene (reference sequence). The CDR3 has 11 amino acids. TCRdb's copy holds only in-frame clones and misses some; the assay was immunoSEQ multiplex PCR. The sample holds around 250,000 clones, 80% to 90% seen once. The TCR sequence derives from a woman aged 25 to 39 who had recovered from COVID-19. This chain joins TRBV30 and TRBJ2-5; TRBD1 agrees at 7 bases. The sequenced sample consisted of PBMCs or T cells enriched from blood (not recorded which). The CDR3 sequence: CAWITGATQYF. The CDR3 nucleotides read TGTGCCTGGATTACAGGGGCGACCCAGTACTTC.